This TCR beta chain was sequenced in a study of CD8 T cells in Susac syndrome. V was clipped by 4 bases and J by 7 bases; unmatched bases: 10. CDR1 is MNHEY and CDR2 is SVGAGI in the germline V gene. CDR3 length equals 15 residues. Reverse transcription of about 0.45 to 1 ug RNA was performed with random hexamers. From the immunoSEQ multiplex PCR reads, TCRdb called clonotypes with MiXCR, one entry per CDR3 protein. The sample contains fewer than 150,000 distinct CDR3 sequences, about 95% of which appear only once. The chain uses TRBV6-5 and TRBJ2-3, with 8 bases matching TRBD2. Sequenced: CD4+ T cells from PBMCs. The clonotype was recovered from a human donor in good health. The CDR3 here is CASSSPGGRLNTQYF. DNA for the CDR3: TGTGCCAGCAGTTCGCCGGGGGGGCGATTGAATACGCAGTATTTT.